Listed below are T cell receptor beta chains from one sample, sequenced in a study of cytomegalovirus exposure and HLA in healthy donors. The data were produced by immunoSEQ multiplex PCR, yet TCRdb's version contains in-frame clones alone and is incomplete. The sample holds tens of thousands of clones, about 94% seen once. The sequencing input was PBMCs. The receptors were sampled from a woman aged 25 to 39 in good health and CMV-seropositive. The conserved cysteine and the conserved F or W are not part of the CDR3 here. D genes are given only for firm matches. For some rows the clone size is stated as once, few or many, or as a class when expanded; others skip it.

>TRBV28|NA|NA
ASSLSPDSLSGNTIY
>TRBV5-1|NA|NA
AGSLGSALDEQF
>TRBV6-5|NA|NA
ASSYSGIYFNEQF
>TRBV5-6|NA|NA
ASSLALGGTEAF
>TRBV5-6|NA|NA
ASSFAAEAF
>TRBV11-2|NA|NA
ASSLGHLRNNEQF
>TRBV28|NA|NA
ASVLASWLRKF
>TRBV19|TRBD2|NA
ASSISFGTSGPYEQY
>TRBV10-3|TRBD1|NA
AISERDRVEQY
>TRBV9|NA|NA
ASSVTASPRTGELF
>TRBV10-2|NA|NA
ASSGGGSYEQY
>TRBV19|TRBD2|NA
ASSRFGAGEDEQF
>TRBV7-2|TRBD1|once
ASSLDRVYGYT
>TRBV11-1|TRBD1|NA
ASSLRDRDFHGYT
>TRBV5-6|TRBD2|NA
ASSGGLAGVNEQF
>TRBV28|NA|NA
ASSLSAYNEQF
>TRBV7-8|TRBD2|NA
ASSLDQVVAGVGYEQY
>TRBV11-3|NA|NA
ASSFGQVNDEQF